Each of the 32 T cell receptor beta chains below was sequenced from the same sample in a study of blood T cell repertoires in COVID-19. Here immunoSEQ multiplex PCR was the method, and the copy in TCRdb shows in-frame clones only, minus some. The table shows some 180,000 clones, with around 80% occurring only once. Sequenced sample: peripheral blood. These receptors were obtained from a human donor in a cohort sampled during active COVID-19.

The rearrangement joins TRBV6-6 to TRBJ2-7; D is ambiguous. Germline assignment: CDR1 MNHNY and CDR2 SVGAGI (reference sequence). With 0 bases removed from V and 3 bases from J, the gap between germline ends came to 6 bases. The CDR3 has 13 amino acids. The CDR3 region is CASSYSPNYEQYF. CDR3 in DNA: TGTGCCAGCAGTTACTCTCCAAACTACGAGCAGTACTTC.

A note on this clone: The junction departs from germline at one end; a sequencing error may be responsible. This same CDR3 is encoded by further DNA sequences in the sample. The chain joins TRBV13 to TRBJ2-6; TRBD2 is a possible D gene (6 bases). The CDR3 has 19 amino acids. Germline V gives CDR1 PRHDT, CDR2 FYEKMQ (reference sequence). The CDR3 DNA reads TGTGCCAGCAGACGAAACCGGGACTCGAAACACTCTGGGGCCAACGTCCTAACTTTC. It is translated as CASRRNRDSKHSGANVLTF.

The chain uses TRBV6-5 and TRBJ1-6; 7 bases line up with TRBD1. Trimming at V came to 8 bases and at J to 6 bases, leaving 10 bases not matched to a gene. CDR1 and CDR2 (germline): MNHEY, SVGAGI. This CDR3 region has 15 residues. The chain's CDR3 is CASRELTGRNSPLHF. In nucleotides, the CDR3 is TGTGCCAGCCGGGAGTTGACAGGGCGTAATTCACCCCTCCACTTT.

V and J are TRBV30 and TRBJ2-3; 12 nucleotides agree with TRBD2. Per the germline V gene, CDR1 is GTSNPN and CDR2 is SVGIG (reference sequence). The CDR3 contains 17 residues. Losses at the gene ends were 2 bases for V and 1 base for J; bases not matched to a gene: 7. CDR3 in amino acids: CAWSKRWTSGGTDTQYF. The CDR3 bases are TGTGCCTGGAGTAAAAGGTGGACTAGCGGGGGCACAGATACGCAGTATTTT.

The chain employs TRBV7-8 and TRBJ1-6; D call uncertain. Germline-derived CDR1 and CDR2 are SGHVS and FQNEAQ. The V gene lost 1 base and the J gene lost 13 bases, with 17 bases spanning the gap. The CDR3 contains 15 residues. The CDR3 spells CASSLVGRLDGPLHF. In nucleotides, the CDR3 is TGTGCCAGCAGCTTAGTTGGTAGACTTGATGGGCCCCTCCACTTT.

V and J are TRBV7-9 and TRBJ1-2, with D perhaps TRBD1 (5 bases). CDR1 is SEHNR and CDR2 is FQNEAQ in the germline V gene (reference sequence). The V and J ends lost 4 bases and 5 bases respectively, with 17 bases between them. The CDR3 covers 15 residues. CDR3 protein: CASSSSGTHVYGYTF. The CDR3 DNA follows: TGTGCCAGCAGCTCTTCCGGGACTCACGTATATGGCTACACCTTC.

V usage is TRBV21-1 and J usage is TRBJ2-7; TRBD1, the table's D call, lacks a check against the DNA. TRBV21-1 is noted as a pseudogene. This CDR3 contains 16 residues. In nucleotides, the CDR3 is TGTGCCAGCAGCAAAAAAAAGGACAGTAATCTCTACGAGCAGTACTTC. Protein product: CASSKKKDSNLYEQYF.

With respect to this clone: The germline gene is not matched at one end of the junction; a read error may be the cause. The chain couples TRBV4-2 to TRBJ2-1; D gene ambiguous. The CDR3 covers 13 residues. Per germline, CDR1 LGHNA and CDR2 YNFKEQ. CDR3 DNA sequence: TGTGCCAGCAGCCAAGGAACCTACCATGAGCAGTTCTTC. It translates to CASSQGTYHEQFF.

The chain employs TRBV12-3 or TRBV12-4 and TRBJ2-5, with D maybe TRBD1 (5 bases). Trimming took off 6 bases at V and 5 bases at J, with 13 bases between the two ends. The CDR3 spans 13 residues. CDR3 residues: CASSKQVGETQYF. The DNA of the CDR3 is TGTGCCAGCAGCAAACAGGTCGGCGAGACCCAGTACTTC.

This clone has only a few counts. This sequence joins TRBV13 and TRBJ2-7, with D maybe TRBD2 (5 bases). The V end was cut by 1 base, the J end by 6 bases, with 13 bases between. The germline V gene encodes CDR1 PRHDT and CDR2 FYEKMQ (reference sequence). The CDR3 consists of 14 residues. The chain's CDR3 is CASSLARDWGEQYF. As DNA, the CDR3 is TGTGCCAGCAGCTTAGCCCGGGATTGGGGCGAGCAGTACTTC.

This clone was picked up one time. At one end, the junction sequence differs from germline, possibly due to a read error. V gene TRBV7-7 combines with J gene TRBJ2-3; TRBD2 matches 8 bases. CDR3 size: 12 residues. In germline, CDR1 is SSHAT, CDR2 FNYEAQ (reference sequence). The CDR3, as DNA: TGTGCTAGCAGCGCCGGGGGGGGTACGCAGTATTTT. It translates to CASSAGGGTQYF.

The chain carries TRBV2 and TRBJ1-2, with D perhaps matching TRBD1 (6 bases). Germline V gene sequence: CDR1 SNHLY, CDR2 FYNNEI. This CDR3 contains 13 residues. The ends were cut back, 2 bases at V and 8 bases at J, with 12 bases in the middle. The CDR3, as DNA: TGTGCCAGCAGTGAAAGTCAGGGGCTGGGCTACACCTTC. Its translation is CASSESQGLGYTF.

The chain has TRBV27 and TRBJ2-4, with TRBD1 matching over 8 bases. Germline V gives CDR1 MNHEY, CDR2 SMNVEV (reference sequence). The ends lost 5 bases at V and 7 bases at J; junction bases unmatched: 7. The length of the CDR3 is 14 residues. Here the CDR3 DNA reads TGTGCCAGCAGTCCGGGGACAGGAACGAACATTCAGTACTTC. This sequence encodes CASSPGTGTNIQYF.

The chain joins TRBV5-1 to TRBJ2-2; tentative D call: TRBD2 (6 bases). V shed 1 base and J shed 2 bases, with 15 bases lying between them. The germline CDR1 and CDR2 sequences are SGHRS and YFSETQ. The CDR3 is 17 amino acids. The CDR3 is CASSLLARGANTGELFF. The CDR3 bases are TGCGCCAGCAGCTTGCTCGCGCGGGGAGCCAACACCGGGGAGCTGTTTTTT. The whole variable domain, filled in from reference TRBV5-1 and TRBJ2-2, reads KAGVTQTPRYLIKTRGQQVTLSCSPISGHRSVSWYQQTPGQGLQFLFEYFSETQRNKGNFPGRFSGRQFSNSRSEMNVSTLELGDSALYLCASSLLARGANTGELFFGEGSRLTVL.

The chain links TRBV5-4 to TRBJ2-7; 7 bases are shared with TRBD2. The germline gives CDR1 SGHNT, CDR2 YYREEE (reference sequence). With 4 bases clipped from V and 3 bases from J, the junction kept 7 bases outside the gene matches. The CDR3 is made up of 14 amino acids. The CDR3 reads CASSAGTTNYEQYF. CDR3 nucleotide sequence: TGTGCCAGCAGCGCCGGGACTACCAACTACGAGCAGTACTTC.

The J gene is TRBJ2-1, the V gene TRBV5-1; a weak D match, TRBD1 (5 bases). The CDR3 totals 14 residues. V lost 0 bases and J lost 9, with 13 bases in between. Germline V gene sequence: CDR1 SGHRS, CDR2 YFSETQ. The CDR3 DNA reads as TGCGCCAGCAGCTTGGCCGTCCAGGGCGGTGAGCAGTTCTTC. This codes for CASSLAVQGGEQFF.

This chain connects TRBV19 to TRBJ2-2; 7 nucleotides agree with TRBD1. CDR1 and CDR2 from the germline V gene are LNHDA and SQIVND (reference sequence). The CDR3 runs to 14 residues. Trimming removed 7 bases from V and 7 bases from J; junction bases left unmatched: 9. CDR3 in DNA: TGTGCCAGTACATTGACAGGGCGAGGCGGGGAGCTGTTTTTT. It is translated as CASTLTGRGGELFF.

The chain recombines TRBV6-5 with TRBJ2-7, with 10 bases fitting TRBD2. With 6 bases clipped from V and 1 base from J, the junction kept 6 bases outside the gene matches. The CDR3 is made up of 15 amino acids. Germline values: CDR1 MNHEY, CDR2 SVGAGI. The CDR3 spells CASRPPSGGSYEQYF. The CDR3, as DNA: TGTGCCAGCAGACCCCCTAGCGGGGGTTCCTACGAGCAGTACTTC.

The chain uses TRBV29-1 and TRBJ2-5; TRBD2 agrees at 9 bases. The CDR3 is made up of 14 amino acids. V shed 3 bases, J shed 5 bases, and the junction held 7 bases outside the gene matches. CDR1 is SQVTM and CDR2 is ANQGSEA in the germline V gene. The chain's CDR3 is CSVDPSGVGETQYF. The CDR3 DNA is TGCAGCGTTGACCCTAGCGGGGTGGGGGAGACCCAGTACTTC.

This chain joins TRBV27 and TRBJ1-1; D not certain. CDR3 length: 16 amino acids. V lost 0 bases and J lost 0, with 11 bases in between. Germline V CDR1 and CDR2: MNHEY, SMNVEV (reference sequence). CDR3: CASSLSIEGMNTEAFF. Here the CDR3 DNA reads TGTGCCAGCAGTTTATCGATAGAGGGCATGAACACTGAAGCTTTCTTT.

The J gene is TRBJ2-7, the V gene TRBV5-1; D uncertain. From germline, CDR1 is SGHRS and CDR2 YFSETQ. The CDR3 is 13 amino acids. The V and J ends lost 5 bases and 2 bases respectively, with 11 bases between them. The CDR3 bases are TGCGCCAGCAGAGTGGGCATCGCCTACGAGCAGTACTTC. As protein: CASRVGIAYEQYF. The full variable domain, rest sourced from reference TRBV5-1 and TRBJ2-7, is KAGVTQTPRYLIKTRGQQVTLSCSPISGHRSVSWYQQTPGQGLQFLFEYFSETQRNKGNFPGRFSGRQFSNSRSEMNVSTLELGDSALYLCASRVGIAYEQYFGPGTRLTVT.

The J gene is TRBJ2-3, the V gene TRBV5-6; possible D gene TRBD2, 5 bases. V lost 2 bases to trimming and J lost 4 bases, with 17 bases between them. The CDR3 has 16 amino acids. Per the germline V gene, CDR1 is SGHDT and CDR2 is YYEEEE. The CDR3 loop is CASSFSRLFSADTQYF. The CDR3 DNA reads as TGTGCCAGCAGCTTTTCCCGACTATTTTCGGCAGATACGCAGTATTTT. Full variable domain (outside the CDR3, taken from reference TRBV5-6 and TRBJ2-3): DAGVTQSPTHLIKTRGQQVTLRCSPKSGHDTVSWYQQALGQGPQFIFQYYEEEERQRGNFPDRFSGHQFPNYSSELNVNALLLGDSALYLCASSFSRLFSADTQYFGPGTRLTVL.

The chain joins TRBV5-1 to TRBJ2-1; 10 positions agree with TRBD2. V lost 1 base, J lost 6 bases, and 1 base stayed unmatched. The CDR3 loop spans 14 amino acids. The germline gives CDR1 SGHRS, CDR2 YFSETQ. For the CDR3, the DNA is TGCGCCAGCAGCTTGACTAGCGGGGCCAATGAGCAGTTCTTC. Encoded protein: CASSLTSGANEQFF. Supplemented by reference TRBV5-1 and TRBJ2-1, the full variable domain reads KAGVTQTPRYLIKTRGQQVTLSCSPISGHRSVSWYQQTPGQGLQFLFEYFSETQRNKGNFPGRFSGRQFSNSRSEMNVSTLELGDSALYLCASSLTSGANEQFFGPGTRLTVL.

This chain links TRBV5-4 with TRBJ1-2, with D uncertain. Trimming stripped 0 bases from V and 3 bases from J, with 15 bases between. Per the germline V gene, CDR1 is SGHNT and CDR2 is YYREEE (reference sequence). This CDR3 contains 16 residues. In nucleotides, the CDR3 is TGTGCCAGCAGCTTGGCCGGACGGGGAGGAGACTATGGCTACACCTTC. Protein sequence: CASSLAGRGGDYGYTF. Filled out from reference TRBV5-4 and TRBJ1-2, the complete variable domain reads ETGVTQSPTHLIKTRGQQVTLRCSSQSGHNTVSWYQQALGQGPQFIFQYYREEENGRGNFPPRFSGLQFPNYSSELNVNALELDDSALYLCASSLAGRGGDYGYTFGSGTRLTVV.

This clone has a single count. This chain uses TRBV5-1 with TRBJ2-7, with 7 nucleotides matching TRBD2. The V gene's germline CDR1 is SGHRS and CDR2 YFSETQ. This CDR3 is 15 amino acids long. With V trimmed by 5 bases and J by 0 bases, 8 bases remained unmatched. The CDR3 DNA reads as TGCGCCAGCAGTCCCGGGACTATAAGCTCCTACGAGCAGTACTTC. Its translation: CASSPGTISSYEQYF.

This chain joins TRBV2 and TRBJ1-2; tentatively, D is TRBD1 (5 bases). The CDR3 is made up of 11 amino acids. The germline gives CDR1 SNHLY, CDR2 FYNNEI. V lost 8 bases and J lost 7, with 11 bases in between. The CDR3 protein is CASGRGSGYTF. The CDR3 DNA reads as TGTGCCAGCGGAAGGGGTAGTGGCTACACCTTC.

V usage is TRBV5-1 and J usage is TRBJ2-3, with 7 nucleotides matching TRBD2. The CDR3 is 16 residues long. V shed 4 bases, J shed 2 bases, and the junction held 10 bases outside the gene matches. CDR1 and CDR2 from the germline V gene are SGHRS and YFSETQ. CDR3 coding DNA: TGCGCCAGCAGCCTGGCGGGGGTTGGGGCCACAGATACGCAGTATTTT. Protein: CASSLAGVGATDTQYF.

The rearrangement links TRBV6-5 to TRBJ1-1, with TRBD1 identical over 8 bases. CDR1 and CDR2 (germline): MNHEY, SVGAGI. The CDR3 loop spans 14 amino acids. Losses at the gene ends were 6 bases for V and 7 bases for J; bases not matched to a gene: 10. The CDR3 coding sequence is TGTGCCAGCAGCGACCTCCAGGGGGCCGGTGAAGCTTTCTTT. Protein sequence: CASSDLQGAGEAFF.

V and J are TRBV10-2 and TRBJ2-1; 7 bases fit TRBD1. Germline loops: CDR1 WSHSY, CDR2 SAAADI. The CDR3 runs 16 residues. The J segment lost 2 bases and the V segment lost 6 bases, leaving 10 bases of the junction unmatched. CDR3 sequence: CASRPIEGAPYNEQFF. The CDR3 DNA is TGCGCCAGCAGGCCTATCGAGGGGGCCCCCTACAATGAGCAGTTCTTC.

CDR3 sequence: CASSQGMNTEAFF. The CDR3, as DNA: TGTGCCAGCAGTCAGGGTATGAACACTGAAGCTTTCTTT. The rearrangement joins TRBV12-3 or TRBV12-4 to TRBJ1-1; D perhaps matches TRBD1 (5 bases). Trimming stripped 5 bases from V and 0 bases from J, with 7 bases between. The length of the CDR3 is 13 residues.

The chain combines TRBV5-4 with TRBJ1-4; 7 bases are shared with TRBD1. The CDR3 has 15 residues. Germline CDR1 reads SGHNT; CDR2 reads YYREEE (reference sequence). J gave up 4 bases and V 4 bases, and 7 bases lay outside the gene matches. Here the CDR3 reads CASSAGTDGNEKLFF. The CDR3 DNA follows: TGTGCCAGCAGCGCAGGGACAGATGGTAATGAAAAACTGTTTTTT.

This chain connects TRBV4-1 to TRBJ1-2; maybe TRBD1 (5 bases). Per the germline V gene, CDR1 is MGHRA and CDR2 is YSYEKL. CDR3 size: 15 residues. Trimming removed 1 base from V and 7 bases from J, with 16 bases in between. Here the CDR3 DNA reads TGCGCCAGCAGCCAAGGATCTGGGGGGGAAACTGGCTACACCTTC. Its protein is CASSQGSGGETGYTF.